What follows are 5 T cell receptor beta chains derived from one specimen sequenced in a study of Ad26.COV2.S vaccination and SARS-CoV-2 variants. The sample's treatment: around 19 received Ad26.COV2.S at low or high dose, single or two shots; several received placebo; per-sample allocation not given. Sampling occurred on day 63 after the first vaccine or placebo injection. Using immunoSEQ multiplex PCR, the repertoire was profiled, and TCRdb retains in-frame clones only, with some absent. The repertoire holds about 400,000 clones, with over 75% as singletons. The sequencing used peripheral blood, collected in a trial of Ad26.COV2.S vaccine versus placebo. The receptors here all came from a person between 18 and 59 years old who received the Ad26.COV2.S COVID-19 vaccine or a placebo.

The CDR3 DNA is TGTGCCAGTAGTATAGATGCGGGGCGCTCCTACAATGAGCAGTTCTTC. As protein: CASSIDAGRSYNEQFF. The rearrangement uses TRBV19 and TRBJ2-1; a weak D match, TRBD2 (6 bases). The germline V gene has CDR1 LNHDA and CDR2 SQIVND (reference sequence). Trimming took off 0 bases at V and 0 bases at J, with 9 bases between the two ends. The CDR3 is made up of 16 amino acids.

The genes are TRBV4-1 and TRBJ2-5; 12 bases fit TRBD1. The germline CDR1 and CDR2 sequences are MGHRA and YSYEKL. There are 15 residues in the CDR3. V was pared by 3 bases and J by 5 bases, with 4 bases of the junction left unmatched. The DNA of the CDR3 is TGCGCCAGCAGCCAGGGGACAGGGGGCGCGGAGACCCAGTACTTC. This translates into CASSQGTGGAETQYF.

The chain recombines TRBV30 with TRBJ2-1; possible D gene TRBD1, 6 bases. CDR3 length equals 12 residues. V gave up 2 bases and J gave up 8 bases, with 10 bases separating them. Germline CDR1 is GTSNPN and CDR2 is SVGIG (reference sequence). The CDR3 nucleotides read TGTGCCTGGAGTAGGGGGTACGATGAGCAGTTCTTC. This gives the protein CAWSRGYDEQFF. The variable domain in full, completed from reference TRBV30 and TRBJ2-1, reads SQTIHQWPATLVQPVGSPLSLECTVEGTSNPNLYWYRQAAGRGLQLLFYSVGIGQISSEVPQNLSASRPQDRQFILSSKKLLLSDSGFYLCAWSRGYDEQFFGPGTRLTVL.

The chain recombines TRBV30 with TRBJ2-1; a weak D match, TRBD1 (6 bases). V shed 1 base and J shed 3 bases, with 10 bases lying between them. CDR3 length: 14 amino acids. Germline V gene sequence: CDR1 GTSNPN, CDR2 SVGIG (reference sequence). CDR3 sequence: CAWSAGTRYNEQFF. The CDR3 DNA reads as TGTGCCTGGAGTGCCGGGACACGCTACAATGAGCAGTTCTTC.

This clone was counted a single time. The chain joins TRBV25-1 to TRBJ1-4; D unresolved. V lost 3 bases, J lost 5 bases, and 13 bases lay in between. The CDR3 contains 15 residues. Germline V lookup: CDR1 MGHDK, CDR2 SYGVNS. The CDR3 sequence is CASSDPGVANEKLFF. The CDR3 DNA reads as TGTGCCAGCAGTGATCCAGGAGTTGCAAATGAAAAACTGTTTTTT.